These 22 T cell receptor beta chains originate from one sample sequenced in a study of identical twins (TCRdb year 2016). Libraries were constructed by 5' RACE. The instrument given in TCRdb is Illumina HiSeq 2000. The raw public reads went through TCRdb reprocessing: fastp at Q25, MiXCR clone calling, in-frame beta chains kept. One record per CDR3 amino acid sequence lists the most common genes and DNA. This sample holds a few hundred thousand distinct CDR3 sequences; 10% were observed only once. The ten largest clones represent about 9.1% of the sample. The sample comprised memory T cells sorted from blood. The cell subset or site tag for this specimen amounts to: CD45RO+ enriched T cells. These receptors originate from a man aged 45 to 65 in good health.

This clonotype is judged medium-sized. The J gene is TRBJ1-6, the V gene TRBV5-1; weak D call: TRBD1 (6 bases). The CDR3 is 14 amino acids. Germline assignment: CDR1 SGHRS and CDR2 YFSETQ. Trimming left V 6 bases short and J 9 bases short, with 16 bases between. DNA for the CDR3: TGCGCCAGCACCCCCGGGACACGGCGTTCACCCCTCCACTTT. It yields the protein CASTPGTRRSPLHF. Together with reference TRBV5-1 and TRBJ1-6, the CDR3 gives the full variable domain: KAGVTQTPRYLIKTRGQQVTLSCSPISGHRSVSWYQQTPGQGLQFLFEYFSETQRNKGNFPGRFSGRQFSNSRSEMNVSTLELGDSALYLCASTPGTRRSPLHFGNGTRLTVT.

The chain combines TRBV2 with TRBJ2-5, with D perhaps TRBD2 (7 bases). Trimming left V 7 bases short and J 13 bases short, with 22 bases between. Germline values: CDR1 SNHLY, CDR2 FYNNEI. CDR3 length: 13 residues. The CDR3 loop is CASTTSGRGQPYF. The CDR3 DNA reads TGTGCCAGCACTACATCGGGGAGGGGACAACCGTACTTC.

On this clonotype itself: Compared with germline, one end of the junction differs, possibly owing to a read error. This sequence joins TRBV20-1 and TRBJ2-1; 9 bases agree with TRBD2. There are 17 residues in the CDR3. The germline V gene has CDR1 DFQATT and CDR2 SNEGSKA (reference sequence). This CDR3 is CSARLGAGTSSYNEQFF. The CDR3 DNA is TGCAGTGCTAGACTGGGCGCGGGGACTAGCTCCTACAATGAGCAGTTCTTT.

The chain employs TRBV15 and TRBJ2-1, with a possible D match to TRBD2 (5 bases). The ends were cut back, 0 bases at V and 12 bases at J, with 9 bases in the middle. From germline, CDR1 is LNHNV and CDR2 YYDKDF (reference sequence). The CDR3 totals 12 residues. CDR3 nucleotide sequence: TGTGCCACCAGCAGAGAGGAAGGGAGGCAGTTCTTC. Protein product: CATSREEGRQFF.

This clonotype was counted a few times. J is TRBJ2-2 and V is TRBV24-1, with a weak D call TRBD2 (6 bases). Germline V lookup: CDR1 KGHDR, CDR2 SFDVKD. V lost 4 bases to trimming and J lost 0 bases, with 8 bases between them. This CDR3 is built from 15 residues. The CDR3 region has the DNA TGTGCCACCAGTGAGACGGGAGCGAACACCGGGGAGCTGTTTTTT. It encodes CATSETGANTGELFF.

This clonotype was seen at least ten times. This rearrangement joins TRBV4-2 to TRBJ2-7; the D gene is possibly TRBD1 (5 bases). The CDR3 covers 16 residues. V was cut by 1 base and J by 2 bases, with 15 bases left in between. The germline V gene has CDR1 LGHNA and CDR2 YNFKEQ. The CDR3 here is CASSQVGGTGTYEQYF. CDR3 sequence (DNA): TGTGCCAGCAGCCAAGTAGGTGGAACAGGTACCTACGAGCAGTACTTC.

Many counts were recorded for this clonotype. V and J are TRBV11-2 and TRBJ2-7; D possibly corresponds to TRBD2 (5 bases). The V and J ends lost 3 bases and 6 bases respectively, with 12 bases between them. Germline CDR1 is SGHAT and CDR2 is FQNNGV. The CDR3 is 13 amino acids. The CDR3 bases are TGTGCCAGCAGCTTCCGCGACCGGGGCGAGCAGTACTTC. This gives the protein CASSFRDRGEQYF.

The CDR3 DNA sequence: TGTGCCAGCAGCCAAGGCCTAGCGGGAAGCGCGAACACCGGGGAGCTGTTTTTT. Translated: CASSQGLAGSANTGELFF. The rearrangement uses TRBV4-2 and TRBJ2-2; 9 positions match TRBD2. The V and J ends lost 1 base and 0 bases, in that order; junction bases with no gene match: 6. Germline CDR1 LGHNA, CDR2 YNFKEQ. This CDR3 contains 18 residues.

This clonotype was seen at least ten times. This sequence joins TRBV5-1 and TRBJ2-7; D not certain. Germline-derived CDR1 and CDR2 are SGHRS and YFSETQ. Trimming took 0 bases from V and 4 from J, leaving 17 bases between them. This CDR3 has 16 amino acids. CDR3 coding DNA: TGCGCCAGCAGCTTGGGTGGAGCGCTGGGTAATTACGAGCAGTACTTC. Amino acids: CASSLGGALGNYEQYF.

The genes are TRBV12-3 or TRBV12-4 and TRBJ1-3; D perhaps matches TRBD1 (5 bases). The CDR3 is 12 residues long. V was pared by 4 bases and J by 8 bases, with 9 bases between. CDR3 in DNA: TGTGCCAGCAGTTCGGGACCTTACACCATATATTTT. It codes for CASSSGPYTIYF.

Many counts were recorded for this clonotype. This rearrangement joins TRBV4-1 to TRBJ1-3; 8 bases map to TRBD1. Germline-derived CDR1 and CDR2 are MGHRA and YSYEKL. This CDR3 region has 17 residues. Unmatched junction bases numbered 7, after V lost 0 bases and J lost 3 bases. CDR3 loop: CASSQEPQGASGNTIYF. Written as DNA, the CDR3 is TGCGCCAGCAGCCAAGAGCCCCAGGGGGCAAGTGGAAACACCATATATTTT.

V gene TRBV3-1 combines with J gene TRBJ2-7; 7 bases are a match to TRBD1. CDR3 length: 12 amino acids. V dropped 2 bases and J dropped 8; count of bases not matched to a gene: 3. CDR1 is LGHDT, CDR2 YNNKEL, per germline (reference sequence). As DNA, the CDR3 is TGTGCCAGCAGCCAATCAGGGGGTAAGCAGTACTTC. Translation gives CASSQSGGKQYF.

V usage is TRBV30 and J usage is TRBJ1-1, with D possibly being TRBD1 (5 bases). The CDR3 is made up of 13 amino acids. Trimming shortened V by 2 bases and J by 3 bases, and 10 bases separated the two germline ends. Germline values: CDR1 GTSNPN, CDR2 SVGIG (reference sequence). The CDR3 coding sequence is TGTGCCTGGAGTATCCAGGGAGACACTGAAGCTTTCTTT. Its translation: CAWSIQGDTEAFF.

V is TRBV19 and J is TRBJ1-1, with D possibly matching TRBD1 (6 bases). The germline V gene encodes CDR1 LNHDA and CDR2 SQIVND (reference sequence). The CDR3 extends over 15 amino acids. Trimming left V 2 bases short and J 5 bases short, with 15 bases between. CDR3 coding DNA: TGTGCCAGTAGTATAATTACAGGGAGAGGGACTGAAGCTTTCTTT. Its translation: CASSIITGRGTEAFF.

CDR3 residues: CSARGPSVEETQYF. The CDR3 coding sequence is TGCAGTGCTAGAGGTCCTAGCGTTGAAGAGACCCAGTACTTC. This chain uses TRBV20-1 with TRBJ2-5; weak D call: TRBD2 (6 bases). The CDR3 is 14 residues long. The V end lost 1 base, the J end lost 3 bases, and 12 bases lay between the germline ends. Germline CDR1 reads DFQATT; CDR2 reads SNEGSKA (reference sequence).

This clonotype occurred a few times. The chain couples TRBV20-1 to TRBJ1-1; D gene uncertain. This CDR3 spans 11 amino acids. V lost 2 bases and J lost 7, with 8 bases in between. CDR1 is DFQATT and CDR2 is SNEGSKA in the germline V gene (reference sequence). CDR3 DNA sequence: TGCAGTGCTAGATTGAGGGATGAAGCTTTCTTT. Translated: CSARLRDEAFF.

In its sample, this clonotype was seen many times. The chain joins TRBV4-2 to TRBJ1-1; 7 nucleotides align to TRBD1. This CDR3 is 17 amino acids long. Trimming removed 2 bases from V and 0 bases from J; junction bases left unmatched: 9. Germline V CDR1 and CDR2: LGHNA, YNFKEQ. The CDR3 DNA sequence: TGTGCCAGCAGCCAAAGGGGGCGACGAGCTATGAACACTGAAGCTTTCTTT. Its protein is CASSQRGRRAMNTEAFF.

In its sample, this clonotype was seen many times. The CDR3 region is CASSQVSGALQYF. The CDR3 coding sequence is TGCGCCAGCAGCCAAGTTAGCGGGGCGCTTCAGTACTTC. The chain has TRBV4-1 and TRBJ2-5; 8 bases fit TRBD2. J gave up 11 bases and V 1 base, and 6 bases lay outside the gene matches. The CDR3 is made up of 13 amino acids. Germline V CDR1 and CDR2: MGHRA, YSYEKL.

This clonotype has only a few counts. The CDR3 loop reads CASSLGDRAGYTF. The DNA of the CDR3 is TGCGCCAGCAGCTTGGGGGACAGGGCAGGCTACACCTTC. The chain carries TRBV5-1 and TRBJ1-2; 9 nucleotides agree with TRBD1. CDR3 length: 13 residues. The V and J ends lost 0 bases and 8 bases, in that order; junction bases with no gene match: 2. Per the germline V gene, CDR1 is SGHRS and CDR2 is YFSETQ.

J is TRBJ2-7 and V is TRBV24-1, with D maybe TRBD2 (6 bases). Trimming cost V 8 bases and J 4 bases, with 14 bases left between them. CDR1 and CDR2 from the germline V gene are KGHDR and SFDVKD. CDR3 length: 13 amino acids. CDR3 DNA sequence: TGTGCCACCAATGACGGGAGCCGTTACGAGCAGTACTTC. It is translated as CATNDGSRYEQYF.

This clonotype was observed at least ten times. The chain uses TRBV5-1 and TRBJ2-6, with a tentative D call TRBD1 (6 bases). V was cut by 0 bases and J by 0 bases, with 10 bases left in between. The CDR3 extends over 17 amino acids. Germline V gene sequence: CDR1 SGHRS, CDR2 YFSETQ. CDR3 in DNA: TGCGCCAGCAGCTTGGCCAGGGGCAGCTCTGGGGCCAACGTCCTGACTTTC. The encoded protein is CASSLARGSSGANVLTF.

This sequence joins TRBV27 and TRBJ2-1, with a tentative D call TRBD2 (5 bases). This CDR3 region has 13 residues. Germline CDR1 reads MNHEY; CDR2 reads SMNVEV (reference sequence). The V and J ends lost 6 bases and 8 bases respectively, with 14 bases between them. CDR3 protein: CASRALDRHEQFF. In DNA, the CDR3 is TGTGCCAGCAGGGCACTAGATCGGCATGAGCAGTTCTTC.